This T cell receptor beta chain came from a study of PD-1 blockade in classical Hodgkin lymphoma. Points from the study as a whole: Newly diagnosed patients and complete responders had comparable diversity at baseline. CD4+ but not CD8+ TCR diversity rose significantly by C4D1. Why the repertoires differ is still unclear, perhaps disease activity or prior therapy. Excluded were patients who started nivolumab under 1 year after ASCT, a group that had lower diversity.

All trial patients relapsed after autologous stem cell transplantation. TCRdb's table, derived via immunoSEQ multiplex PCR, lists solely in-frame clones and lacks some. The sample holds around 58,000 clones, roughly 90% seen once. Germline-derived CDR1 and CDR2 are SQVTM and ANQGSEA. The CDR3 totals 13 residues. Trimming took 5 bases from V and 3 from J, leaving 11 bases between them. Details on this clone: No antigen is known for it.

The TCR sequence derives from a human donor with classical Hodgkin lymphoma. The sequenced sample was peripheral blood mononuclear cells (PBMCs), obtained at baseline. The chain employs TRBV29-1 and TRBJ2-1; a weak D match, TRBD1 (5 bases). CDR3: CSVSGFFYNEQFF. DNA of the CDR3: TGCAGCGTTTCAGGGTTTTTCTACAATGAGCAGTTCTTC.